This T cell receptor beta chain emerged from a study of tissue T cells after allogeneic stem cell transplantation. Broader study findings: Within patients, tissue anatomy strongly shaped TCR repertoire composition. Alloreactivity or antigen specificity of tissue TCRs was not determined; some clones might be host cells. Shared clones across patients were few; motif clustering revealed tissue-specific shared signatures.

Worth noting for this clone: Its antigen is not identified. Gene names are the mouse ones. Read data end 1 residue before the CDR3 end; the end is taken from the germline J gene.

Clones were read by immunoSEQ multiplex PCR, and TCRdb kept only the in-frame ones, dropping some. The sample has about 3,800 clones, roughly 47% seen once. The germline V gene encodes CDR1 FNHDT and CDR2 SITEND (reference sequence). With V trimmed by 3 bases and J by 6 bases, 6 bases remained unmatched. CDR3 length equals 15 residues. The time point here: mouse harvest day 7 after allogeneic transplant. Each mouse received 10^7 T-cell-depleted marrow cells plus 10^6 splenic CD5+ T cells by tail vein. The receptor's source is a female BALB/c mouse given C57BL/6 T cells with graft-versus-host disease after an allogeneic hematopoietic cell transplant. This chain links TRBV19 with TRBJ2-1; the match to TRBD2 covers 10 bases. The sequencing input was lymph node tissue. The CDR3 spells CASSTSLGGRAEQFF. CDR3 DNA (partial): TGTGCCAGCAGTACCTCTCTGGGGGGGCGTGCTGAGCAGTTC.